A selection of T cell receptor beta chains follows, all from one sample in a study of technical replicates of blood from several donors. Here immunoSEQ multiplex PCR was the method, and the copy in TCRdb shows in-frame clones only, minus some. The sample shows some 69,000 clones, over 70% of them seen only once. The specimen was PBMCs. The receptor set was obtained from a human donor in good health. Some clones in this sample may be carry-over from other donors' samples. The CDR3 runs from the conserved cysteine through the conserved F or W. D genes are given only for firm matches. Rows may omit the clone size; those that give it use once, few, many or a size class.

V: TRBV4-1
J: TRBJ2-2
D: TRBD2
size: once
CDR3: CASSQGGWIAGNTGELFF
DNA: TGCGCCAGCAGCCAAGGAGGCTGGATAGCGGGGAACACCGGGGAGCTGTTTTTT

V: TRBV29-1
J: TRBJ1-2
D: .
size: .
CDR3: CSVEKGVDFGYTF
DNA: TGCAGCGTTGAAAAAGGGGTCGATTTTGGCTACACCTTC

V: TRBV18
J: TRBJ1-4
D: .
size: .
CDR3: CASSHQNATNEKLFF
DNA: TGTGCCAGCTCGCATCAGAACGCAACTAATGAAAAACTGTTTTTT

V: TRBV7-9
J: TRBJ1-2
D: .
size: once
CDR3: CASSREGFWVGGYTF
DNA: TGTGCCAGCAGCCGGGAGGGGTTCTGGGTCGGAGGCTACACCTTC

V: TRBV7-2
J: TRBJ1-4
D: .
size: .
CDR3: CASSLRGTGNEKLFF
DNA: TGTGCCAGCAGCTTACGCGGGACGGGGAATGAAAAACTGTTTTTT

V: TRBV9
J: TRBJ2-2
D: .
size: .
CDR3: CASSVGQTAYAGELFF
DNA: TGTGCCAGCAGCGTTGGACAAACAGCATACGCCGGGGAGCTGTTTTTT

V: TRBV9
J: TRBJ2-1
D: .
size: once
CDR3: CASSVDPPGAYNEQFF
DNA: TGTGCCAGCAGCGTAGACCCCCCGGGGGCCTACAATGAGCAGTTCTTC

V: TRBV7-3
J: TRBJ2-2
D: TRBD2
size: once
CDR3: CASSLQASGITGELFF
DNA: TGTGCCAGCAGCCTCCAAGCAAGCGGGATCACCGGGGAGCTGTTTTTT

V: TRBV7-2
J: TRBJ1-6
D: TRBD1
size: .
CDR3: CASSPRWTGEAYNSPLHF
DNA: TGTGCCAGCAGCCCACGGTGGACAGGGGAGGCCTATAATTCACCCCTCCACTTT

V: TRBV2
J: TRBJ2-7
D: TRBD1
size: .
CDR3: CASLGDRNYEQYF
DNA: TGTGCCTCCCTCGGGGACAGGAATTACGAGCAGTACTTC

V: TRBV7-2
J: TRBJ2-3
D: TRBD2
size: .
CDR3: CASSFHSGAERNTQYF
DNA: TGTGCCAGCAGCTTCCACAGCGGGGCGGAGCGGAATACGCAGTATTTT

V: TRBV7-8
J: TRBJ2-7
D: .
size: .
CDR3: CASSLRLTASYEQYF
DNA: TGTGCCAGCAGCTTAAGACTGACGGCATCCTACGAGCAGTACTTC

V: TRBV18
J: TRBJ1-4
D: .
size: .
CDR3: CASSPQALATNEKLFF
DNA: TGTGCCAGCTCACCACAAGCGCTTGCAACTAATGAAAAACTGTTTTTT

V: TRBV7-2
J: TRBJ1-6
D: .
size: .
CDR3: CASSLAGVMGFENSPLHF
DNA: TGTGCCAGCAGCTTAGCAGGGGTTATGGGCTTCGAGAATTCACCCCTCCACTTT

V: TRBV2
J: TRBJ2-2
D: .
size: few
CDR3: CASKTGSTGELFF
DNA: TGTGCCAGCAAAACAGGGTCTACCGGGGAGCTGTTTTTT

V: TRBV4-1
J: TRBJ2-7
D: TRBD1
size: once
CDR3: CASSPSYGTAYEQYF
DNA: TGCGCCAGCAGCCCTTCTTACGGGACAGCCTACGAGCAGTACTTC

V: TRBV25-1
J: TRBJ1-1
D: .
size: .
CDR3: CASSEYSGAPENTEAFF
DNA: TGTGCCAGCAGTGAGTACTCAGGGGCGCCGGAGAACACTGAAGCTTTCTTT